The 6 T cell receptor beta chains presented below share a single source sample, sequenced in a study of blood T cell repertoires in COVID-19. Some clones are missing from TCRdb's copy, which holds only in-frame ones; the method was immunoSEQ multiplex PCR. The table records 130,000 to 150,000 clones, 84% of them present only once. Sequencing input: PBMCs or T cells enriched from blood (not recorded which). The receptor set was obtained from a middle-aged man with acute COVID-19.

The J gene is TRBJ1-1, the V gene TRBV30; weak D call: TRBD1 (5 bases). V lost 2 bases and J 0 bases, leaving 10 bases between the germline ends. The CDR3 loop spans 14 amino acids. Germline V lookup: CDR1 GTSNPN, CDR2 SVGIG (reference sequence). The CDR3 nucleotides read TGTGCCTGGAGTAAGGGGCTTTTGAACACTGAAGCTTTCTTT. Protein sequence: CAWSKGLLNTEAFF.

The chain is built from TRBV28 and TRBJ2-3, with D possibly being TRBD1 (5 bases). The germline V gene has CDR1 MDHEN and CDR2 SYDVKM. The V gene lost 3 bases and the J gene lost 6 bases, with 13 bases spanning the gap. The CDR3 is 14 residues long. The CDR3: CASSLSRVADTQYF. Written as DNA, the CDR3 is TGTGCCAGCAGTTTGAGCAGGGTTGCGGATACGCAGTATTTT.

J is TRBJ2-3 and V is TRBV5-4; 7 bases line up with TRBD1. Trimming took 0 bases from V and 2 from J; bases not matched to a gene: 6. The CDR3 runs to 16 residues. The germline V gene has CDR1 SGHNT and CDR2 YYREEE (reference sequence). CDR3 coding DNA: TGTGCCAGCAGCTTGGGAGTAGGGGGCTTCACAGATACGCAGTATTTT. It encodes CASSLGVGGFTDTQYF.

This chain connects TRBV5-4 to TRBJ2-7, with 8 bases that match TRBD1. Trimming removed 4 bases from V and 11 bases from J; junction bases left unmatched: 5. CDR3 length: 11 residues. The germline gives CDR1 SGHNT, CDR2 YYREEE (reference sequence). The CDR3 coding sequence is TGTGCCAGCAGCAATCACAGGGGGGAGTACTTC. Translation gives CASSNHRGEYF.

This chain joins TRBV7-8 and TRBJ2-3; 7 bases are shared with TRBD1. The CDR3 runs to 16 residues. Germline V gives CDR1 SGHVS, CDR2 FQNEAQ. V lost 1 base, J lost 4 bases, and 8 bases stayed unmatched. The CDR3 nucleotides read TGTGCCAGCAGCTTAGGAAACAGGGGCCAGGCAGATACGCAGTATTTT. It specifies CASSLGNRGQADTQYF.

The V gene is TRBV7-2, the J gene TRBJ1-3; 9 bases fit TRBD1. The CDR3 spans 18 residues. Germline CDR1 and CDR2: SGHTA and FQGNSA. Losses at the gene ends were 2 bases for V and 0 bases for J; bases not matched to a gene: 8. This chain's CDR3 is CASSLILGTGRSGNTIYF. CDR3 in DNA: TGTGCCAGCAGCTTAATCCTCGGGACAGGGCGCTCTGGAAACACCATATATTTT.